Below are 18 T cell receptor beta chains sequenced from a single sample in a study of regulatory T cells in long-lasting Graves disease. Construction of the TCR beta libraries employed iRepertoire HTBI primers in conjunction with Arm-PCR of CDR3 regions. From the multiplex PCR reads, TCRdb called clonotypes with MiXCR, one entry per CDR3 protein. The sample gives about half a million distinct CDR3 sequences, 22% of which show up once; 10% to 15% is in the top ten. Specified time point: persistent/refractory GD, antithyroid drugs over 5 years with positive TRAb. With RNA extracted from PBMCs as input, the TCR library was made. The sequencing here drew on peripheral blood mononuclear cells (PBMCs), taken when the disease was refractory, from a patient treated with antithyroid drugs. The source of these receptors is a female donor with Graves disease.

This chain links TRBV29-1 with TRBJ2-7; possibly TRBD1 for D (6 bases). In germline, CDR1 is SQVTM, CDR2 ANQGSEA. V was cut by 6 bases and J by 2 bases, with 17 bases left in between. There are 14 residues in the CDR3. CDR3 loop: CSVSARGFPYEQYF. The CDR3 DNA is TGCAGCGTCTCCGCGAGGGGGTTTCCCTACGAGCAGTACTTC.

This clonotype was recorded a few times. The rearrangement uses TRBV28 and TRBJ2-7, with D perhaps matching TRBD1 (6 bases). Germline values: CDR1 MDHEN, CDR2 SYDVKM. This CDR3 contains 19 residues. V was shortened by 7 bases and J by 6 bases, with 34 bases between the two germline ends. The CDR3 DNA reads TGTGCCAGCACCTACCCAAAATACAGGGTCGCTCGAGGGTCGGGCGAGCAGTACTTC. This sequence encodes CASTYPKYRVARGSGEQYF.

The gene calls are TRBV6-2 or TRBV6-3 and TRBJ2-2, with 10 bases lining up with TRBD2. The CDR3 consists of 17 residues. Germline CDR1 and CDR2: MNHEY and SVGEGT. V dropped 4 bases and J dropped 3; count of bases not matched to a gene: 8. As DNA, the CDR3 is TGTGCCAGCAGTTGGCTAGCGGGGGCGGGGGACACCGGGGAGCTGTTTTTT. Protein: CASSWLAGAGDTGELFF.

The V and J genes are TRBV29-1 and TRBJ1-1; D is possibly TRBD1 (5 bases). There are 15 residues in the CDR3. Germline values: CDR1 SQVTM, CDR2 ANQGSEA. The V end was cut by 0 bases, the J end by 4 bases, with 15 bases between. The CDR3 DNA reads TGCAGCGTTGAAGATCTTGCTACAAGGGGCACTGAAGCTTTCTTT. Its protein is CSVEDLATRGTEAFF. The whole variable domain, filled in from reference TRBV29-1 and TRBJ1-1, reads SAVISQKPSRDICQRGTSLTIQCQVDSQVTMMFWYRQQPGQSLTLIATANQGSEATYESGFVIDKFPISRPNLTFSTLTVSNMSPEDSSIYLCSVEDLATRGTEAFFGQGTRLTVV.

The chain has TRBV4-1 and TRBJ2-5; D is possibly TRBD1 (6 bases). Germline V gene data show CDR1 as MGHRA and CDR2 as YSYEKL. The CDR3 runs 13 residues. Trimming stripped 2 bases from V and 4 bases from J, with 8 bases between. The CDR3 protein is CASSQTRGETQYF. The CDR3 DNA follows: TGCGCCAGCAGCCAAACCAGGGGAGAGACCCAGTACTTC.

This clonotype was picked up a small number of times. The V gene is TRBV29-1, the J gene TRBJ1-2; no firm D call. CDR1 is SQVTM and CDR2 is ANQGSEA in the germline V gene. V was pared by 4 bases and J by 2 bases, with 8 bases between. The CDR3 covers 12 residues. The CDR3 DNA sequence: TGCAGCGTTGTTTATCTGAACTATGGCTACACCTTC. It is translated as CSVVYLNYGYTF.

The table lists this clonotype with many counts. The chain uses TRBV25-1 and TRBJ2-4; maybe TRBD2 (6 bases). V shed 1 base and J shed 8 bases, with 15 bases lying between them. Germline loops: CDR1 MGHDK, CDR2 SYGVNS. The CDR3 covers 15 residues. The CDR3 reads CASSEWGENADIQYF. In nucleotides, the CDR3 is TGTGCCAGCAGTGAATGGGGGGAGAATGCAGACATTCAGTACTTC. The variable domain in full, completed from reference TRBV25-1 and TRBJ2-4, reads EADIYQTPRYLVIGTGKKITLECSQTMGHDKMYWYQQDPGMELHLIHYSYGVNSTEKGDLSSESTVSRIRTEHFPLTLESARPSHTSQYLCASSEWGENADIQYFGAGTRLSVL.

This clonotype was detected ten times or more. This chain joins TRBV7-2 and TRBJ2-5, with a weak D call TRBD2 (6 bases). The germline gives CDR1 SGHTA, CDR2 FQGNSA. V was trimmed by 5 bases and J by 14 bases, leaving 18 bases between them. The length of the CDR3 is 12 residues. CDR3: CASSRPNLADYF. The CDR3, as DNA: TGTGCCAGCAGCCGCCCCAACTTAGCGGATTACTTC.

The chain uses TRBV7-8 and TRBJ1-1; TRBD1 matches at 11 bases. J lost 11 bases, V lost 2 bases, and 7 bases had no gene match. CDR1 and CDR2 from the germline V gene are SGHVS and FQNEAQ. The CDR3 is made up of 14 amino acids. The CDR3 nucleotides are TGTGCCAGCAGCTTACCGGGACAGGGGGTGGGGGCTTTCTTT. As protein: CASSLPGQGVGAFF.

The chain recombines TRBV6-5 with TRBJ1-5, with D maybe TRBD1 (5 bases). The CDR3 contains 16 residues. CDR1 MNHEY and CDR2 SVGAGI come from the germline V gene. V gave up 0 bases and J gave up 3 bases, with 12 bases separating them. The CDR3 DNA follows: TGTGCCAGCAGTTACTCCGGGACGATTGACAATCAGCCCCAGCATTTT. Protein: CASSYSGTIDNQPQHF.

This rearrangement joins TRBV20-1 to TRBJ1-1, with 8 bases fitting TRBD1. The CDR3 length is 16 residues. From germline, CDR1 is DFQATT and CDR2 SNEGSKA (reference sequence). V dropped 0 bases and J dropped 5; count of bases not matched to a gene: 11. CDR3 sequence: CSARDQGQGIRTEAFF. Written as DNA, the CDR3 is TGCAGTGCTAGAGATCAAGGACAGGGAATAAGGACTGAAGCTTTCTTT.

This clonotype was detected a few times. The chain links TRBV10-3 to TRBJ1-1; D uncertain. This CDR3 spans 13 amino acids. Germline CDR1 ENHRY, CDR2 SYGVKD. The germline V and J ends were trimmed by 4 bases and 8 bases, with 14 bases remaining between them. The CDR3 sequence is CAISVGGRREAFF. Here the CDR3 DNA reads TGTGCCATCAGTGTAGGAGGCAGGCGCGAAGCTTTCTTT.

In its sample, this clonotype was seen many times. The V call is TRBV7-2, the J call TRBJ1-1; possibly TRBD1 for D (5 bases). The CDR3 loop spans 14 amino acids. V lost 2 bases and J 4 bases, leaving 11 bases between the germline ends. From germline, CDR1 is SGHTA and CDR2 FQGNSA. CDR3 DNA sequence: TGTGCCAGCAGCTTAAGAGGGACTATCACTGAAGCTTTCTTT. Protein: CASSLRGTITEAFF.

This clonotype was counted ten times or more. This chain connects TRBV6-2 or TRBV6-3 to TRBJ1-1; D remains ambiguous. Germline V gene lookup returns CDR1 MNHEY and CDR2 SVGEGT. Deletions cut 4 bases from V and 6 bases from J, with 9 bases between. The CDR3 extends over 12 amino acids. CDR3 sequence: CASSFGESEAFF. Written as DNA, the CDR3 is TGTGCCAGCAGTTTCGGCGAATCTGAAGCTTTCTTT.

This clonotype was seen just once. The rearrangement links TRBV7-8 to TRBJ2-1; D gene ambiguous. Trimming shortened V by 2 bases and J by 3 bases, and 5 bases separated the two germline ends. CDR1 and CDR2 (germline): SGHVS, FQNEAQ. The CDR3 loop spans 13 amino acids. As DNA, the CDR3 is TGTGCCAGCAGCTTAAGGTTCTACAATGAGCAGTTCTTC. Translating it yields CASSLRFYNEQFF.

V and J are TRBV20-1 and TRBJ1-5, with D perhaps matching TRBD1 (5 bases). Germline V gene sequence: CDR1 DFQATT, CDR2 SNEGSKA (reference sequence). The CDR3 has 15 amino acids. The V and J ends lost 2 bases and 3 bases respectively, with 14 bases between them. DNA of the CDR3: TGCAGTGCTAGAACCCGGGACGGACCCAATCAGCCCCAGCATTTT. This codes for CSARTRDGPNQPQHF.

Regarding this clonotype: A much bigger clone sits one base away, suggesting this may be a read error. The V gene is TRBV2, the J gene TRBJ1-1, with D uncertain. The CDR3 length is 15 residues. CDR1 and CDR2 from the germline V gene are SNHLY and FYNNEI. CDR3 sequence (DNA): TGTGCCTGCAGTGATAATTACCGGCCTCCACCTCGGGCTTTCTTT. This encodes CACSDNYRPPPRAFF.

This clonotype was observed once. This may be a read error, as it is one base from a much larger clone. The gene calls are TRBV24-1 and TRBJ2-1, with D perhaps TRBD2 (6 bases). V lost 4 bases, J lost 10 bases, and 13 bases lay in between. CDR3 length equals 13 residues. Germline V CDR1 and CDR2: KGHDR, SFDVKD. For the CDR3, the DNA is TGTGCCACCAGTGAGGACTGGAGGGGCGAGCAGTTCTTC. Translated, it gives CATSEDWRGEQFF.